These 30 T cell receptor beta chains were sequenced from one sample in a study of blood T cell repertoires in COVID-19. Sequencing was performed with immunoSEQ multiplex PCR; in TCRdb, only in-frame clones are kept and a portion is missing. Among 130,000 or so clones listed, 84% were seen once. Sequenced sample: peripheral blood. These receptors originate from a man in his 60s with acute or convalescent COVID-19.

This sequence joins TRBV5-4 and TRBJ2-4, with TRBD1 identical over 7 bases. The V gene's germline CDR1 is SGHNT and CDR2 YYREEE (reference sequence). V lost 3 bases, J lost 7 bases, and 4 bases stayed unmatched. The CDR3 covers 13 residues. The CDR3 loop reads CASSYMTGNIQYF. The CDR3 DNA reads as TGTGCCAGCAGCTACATGACAGGGAACATTCAGTACTTC.

The chain combines TRBV11-2 with TRBJ1-1; D not certain. CDR1 is SGHAT and CDR2 is FQNNGV in the germline V gene. The CDR3 covers 13 residues. The ends were cut back, 6 bases at V and 1 base at J, with 9 bases in the middle. The CDR3 is CASRGSRNTEAFF. CDR3 nucleotides: TGTGCCAGCAGAGGGAGCCGGAACACTGAAGCTTTCTTT.

This clone came up once. This chain connects TRBV11-2 to TRBJ2-7, with TRBD2 as a possible D gene (6 bases). V was trimmed by 1 base and J by 7 bases, leaving 20 bases between them. Germline V gene data show CDR1 as SGHAT and CDR2 as FQNNGV. This CDR3 contains 16 residues. The CDR3 nucleotides read TGTGCCAGCAGCTTAGGTGGCGGATGGCTTGGGGGGGAGCAGTACTTC. It codes for CASSLGGGWLGGEQYF.

This clone was observed a few times. This chain's CDR3 is CATSRLGAGTGELFF. The CDR3 DNA reads as TGTGCCACCAGCAGGCTCGGAGCGGGCACCGGGGAGCTGTTTTTT. The V gene is TRBV15, the J gene TRBJ2-2; a possible D gene is TRBD2 (6 bases). The V end was cut by 3 bases, the J end by 4 bases, with 12 bases between. The CDR3 is 15 residues long. Per germline, CDR1 LNHNV and CDR2 YYDKDF (reference sequence).

J is TRBJ1-2 and V is TRBV27; D is undetermined. Germline assignment: CDR1 MNHEY and CDR2 SMNVEV (reference sequence). The CDR3 is made up of 14 amino acids. V was trimmed by 2 bases and J by 4 bases, leaving 11 bases between them. The CDR3 DNA reads TGTGCCAGCAGTTTAATTGGCGGTCCCTATGGCTACACCTTC. This translates into CASSLIGGPYGYTF.

The J gene is TRBJ1-4, the V gene TRBV13; 7 bases map to TRBD1. The CDR3 covers 17 residues. Germline values: CDR1 PRHDT, CDR2 FYEKMQ (reference sequence). V lost 1 base, J lost 4 bases, and 9 bases stayed unmatched. CDR3 nucleotides: TGTGCCAGCAGCTTAGAGGGACAGAGACGCATTAATGAAAAACTGTTTTTT. Translation: CASSLEGQRRINEKLFF.

The chain is built from TRBV5-3 and TRBJ1-2, with 8 positions matching TRBD1. TRBV5-3 is an ORF for which the function is uncertain. The CDR3 length is 14 residues. J lost 5 bases, V lost 6 bases, and 9 bases had no gene match. DNA of the CDR3: TGTGCCAGAAAAACAGGGGGAGCGTGGTATGGCTACACCTTC. Translating gives CARKTGGAWYGYTF.

Only a few counts were recorded for this clone. The rearrangement joins TRBV19 to TRBJ2-5, with no clear D. V shed 3 bases and J shed 1 base, with 9 bases lying between them. This CDR3 comprises 14 residues. From germline, CDR1 is LNHDA and CDR2 SQIVND (reference sequence). CDR3 amino acids: CASSIGHGQETQYF. The CDR3 nucleotides are TGTGCCAGTAGTATTGGGCACGGCCAAGAGACCCAGTACTTC.

The chain recombines TRBV6-5 with TRBJ2-7, with 8 bases fitting TRBD1. In germline, CDR1 is MNHEY, CDR2 SVGAGI. This CDR3 is 15 amino acids long. J was trimmed by 1 base and V by 2 bases; bases with no gene match: 4. CDR3 DNA sequence: TGTGCCAGCAGTTACGGGGACAGGCTTTCCTACGAGCAGTACTTC. This translates into CASSYGDRLSYEQYF.

V is TRBV27 and J is TRBJ1-2; 9 bases are a match to TRBD1. Germline V gene lookup returns CDR1 MNHEY and CDR2 SMNVEV (reference sequence). This CDR3 region has 14 residues. With V trimmed by 8 bases and J by 4 bases, 8 bases remained unmatched. The chain's CDR3 is CASERTGERYGYTF. The CDR3 DNA is TGTGCCAGCGAGAGGACAGGGGAACGCTATGGCTACACCTTC.

This clone occurred a few times. The sample has other DNA sequences that encode this CDR3 too. The chain joins TRBV7-3 to TRBJ2-3, with 8 nucleotides matching TRBD1. The CDR3 contains 15 residues. V lost 2 bases to trimming and J lost 3 bases; unmatched junction nucleotides: 4. Germline lookup yields CDR1 SGHTA and CDR2 FQGTGA. CDR3: CASSLDRGLTDTQYF. Here the CDR3 DNA reads TGTGCCAGCAGCTTAGACAGGGGACTTACAGATACGCAGTATTTT.

This clone showed up just once. The rearrangement links TRBV27 to TRBJ1-2; tentatively, D is TRBD1 (6 bases). The V gene's germline CDR1 is MNHEY and CDR2 SMNVEV (reference sequence). The V end lost 0 bases, the J end lost 4 bases, and 12 bases lay between the germline ends. The CDR3 contains 15 residues. The CDR3 loop reads CASSLSSTGVYGYTF. CDR3 coding DNA: TGTGCCAGCAGTTTATCCTCGACAGGTGTCTATGGCTACACCTTC.

The CDR3 DNA reads as TGTGCCAGCAGTGAATCTAGCGGGAGGGTATATGCGGAGACCCAGTACTTC. Its protein product is CASSESSGRVYAETQYF. V and J are TRBV6-1 and TRBJ2-5; 12 bases are a match to TRBD2. The CDR3 consists of 17 residues. With V trimmed by 2 bases and J by 5 bases, 9 bases remained unmatched. Germline-derived CDR1 and CDR2 are MNHNS and SASEGT.

The chain joins TRBV7-3 to TRBJ2-3; TRBD2 agrees at 13 bases. This CDR3 contains 16 residues. Germline CDR1 SGHTA, CDR2 FQGTGA. Unmatched junction bases numbered 7, after V lost 5 bases and J lost 5 bases. CDR3 sequence: CASSPTSGGVGDTQYF. The CDR3 DNA sequence: TGTGCCAGCAGCCCAACTAGCGGGGGGGTTGGAGATACGCAGTATTTT.

The chain combines TRBV20-1 with TRBJ1-2, with D unresolved. CDR3 length: 14 residues. From germline, CDR1 is DFQATT and CDR2 SNEGSKA (reference sequence). V was clipped by 3 bases and J by 4 bases, with 15 bases between them. The CDR3 reads CSASSYSGSYGYTF. The CDR3 coding sequence is TGCAGTGCTAGTTCGTACAGCGGAAGCTATGGCTACACCTTC.

This chain connects TRBV12-3 or TRBV12-4 to TRBJ1-2; no clear D. V lost 6 bases and J lost 2, with 7 bases in between. The CDR3 runs 12 residues. The CDR3 spells CASSPGNYGYTF. The DNA for the CDR3 is TGTGCCAGCAGCCCGGGAAACTATGGCTACACCTTC.

The chain employs TRBV24-1 and TRBJ2-1; the match to TRBD2 covers 7 bases. This CDR3 spans 17 amino acids. CDR1 and CDR2 from the germline V gene are KGHDR and SFDVKD. The V segment lost 3 bases and the J segment 4 bases; nucleotides outside the gene matches: 11. CDR3 DNA: TGTGCCACCAGTGATAATTACGGGCGGGAGCGTTACAATGAGCAGTTCTTC. Translated, it gives CATSDNYGRERYNEQFF.

The chain links TRBV5-5 to TRBJ2-2; a weak D match, TRBD1 (6 bases). The germline V and J ends were trimmed by 1 base and 6 bases, with 13 bases remaining between them. Looked up from germline, CDR1 is SGHKS and CDR2 is YYEKEE (reference sequence). This CDR3 is built from 15 residues. Here the CDR3 reads CASSLRAGQPGELFF. DNA for the CDR3: TGTGCCAGCAGCTTGCGGGCCGGACAGCCCGGGGAGCTGTTTTTT. Full variable domain (outside the CDR3, taken from reference TRBV5-5 and TRBJ2-2): DAGVTQSPTHLIKTRGQQVTLRCSPISGHKSVSWYQQVLGQGPQFIFQYYEKEERGRGNFPDRFSARQFPNYSSELNVNALLLGDSALYLCASSLRAGQPGELFFGEGSRLTVL.

The chain employs TRBV2 and TRBJ2-5, with 9 bases aligning to TRBD1. This CDR3 has 14 amino acids. CDR1 and CDR2 from the germline V gene are SNHLY and FYNNEI. The V segment lost 9 bases and the J segment 1 base; nucleotides outside the gene matches: 6. DNA of the CDR3: TGTGCCAGGAACCGGGACAGGGTCCAAGAGACCCAGTACTTC. It translates to CARNRDRVQETQYF.

The V call is TRBV6-6, the J call TRBJ2-7; TRBD1 matches 9 bases. The ends lost 5 bases at V and 0 bases at J; junction bases unmatched: 20. The germline gives CDR1 MNHNY, CDR2 SVGAGI (reference sequence). The CDR3 is made up of 20 amino acids. The DNA of the CDR3 is TGTGCCAGCAGTCCCTTCCCCCGGGACAGGGCGCTAGCGGACTCCTACGAGCAGTACTTC. As protein: CASSPFPRDRALADSYEQYF.

V usage is TRBV6-5 and J usage is TRBJ1-5; D perhaps matches TRBD1 (6 bases). Trimming shortened V by 6 bases and J by 5 bases, and 17 bases separated the two germline ends. The length of the CDR3 is 15 residues. The germline V gene encodes CDR1 MNHEY and CDR2 SVGAGI. CDR3 sequence: CASRPGTAGDQPQHF. Here the CDR3 DNA reads TGTGCCAGCAGACCCGGGACGGCAGGGGATCAGCCCCAGCATTTT.

The CDR3 coding sequence is TGTGCCTGGAGTCCGGGTGTAGGTGAAAAACTGTTTTTT. Translation: CAWSPGVGEKLFF. The gene calls are TRBV30 and TRBJ1-4; D remains ambiguous. CDR3 length equals 13 residues. V was trimmed by 2 bases and J by 7 bases, leaving 11 bases between them. Germline values: CDR1 GTSNPN, CDR2 SVGIG (reference sequence). Full variable domain (remainder filled in from reference TRBV30 and TRBJ1-4): SQTIHQWPATLVQPVGSPLSLECTVEGTSNPNLYWYRQAAGRGLQLLFYSVGIGQISSEVPQNLSASRPQDRQFILSSKKLLLSDSGFYLCAWSPGVGEKLFFGSGTQLSVL.

The gene calls are TRBV5-6 and TRBJ2-7, with 7 bases aligning to TRBD1. The CDR3 totals 14 residues. The germline V gene encodes CDR1 SGHDT and CDR2 YYEEEE. V lost 4 bases, J lost 2 bases, and 6 bases stayed unmatched. The CDR3 region has the DNA TGTGCCAGCAGCAGACGGACAGGACCCTACGAGCAGTACTTC. Translating gives CASSRRTGPYEQYF. The entire variable domain, with the rest obtained from reference TRBV5-6 and TRBJ2-7, is as follows: DAGVTQSPTHLIKTRGQQVTLRCSPKSGHDTVSWYQQALGQGPQFIFQYYEEEERQRGNFPDRFSGHQFPNYSSELNVNALLLGDSALYLCASSRRTGPYEQYFGPGTRLTVT.

V usage is TRBV29-1 and J usage is TRBJ1-1; the D is unclear. Germline V gene data show CDR1 as SQVTM and CDR2 as ANQGSEA. The CDR3 runs 10 residues. V shed 6 bases and J shed 8 bases, with 10 bases lying between them. This CDR3 is CSVKSQEAFF. As DNA, the CDR3 is TGCAGCGTCAAATCACAGGAAGCTTTCTTT.

The chain couples TRBV5-1 to TRBJ1-6; D unresolved. V dropped 0 bases and J dropped 5 bases, with 9 bases sitting between them. CDR1 is SGHRS and CDR2 is YFSETQ in the germline V gene. The CDR3 has 15 amino acids. The CDR3 protein is CASSLDAADNSPLHF. For the CDR3, the DNA is TGCGCCAGCAGCTTGGATGCGGCAGATAATTCACCCCTCCACTTT. The full variable domain, with the rest looked up from reference TRBV5-1 and TRBJ1-6, is KAGVTQTPRYLIKTRGQQVTLSCSPISGHRSVSWYQQTPGQGLQFLFEYFSETQRNKGNFPGRFSGRQFSNSRSEMNVSTLELGDSALYLCASSLDAADNSPLHFGNGTRLTVT.

The V gene is TRBV27, the J gene TRBJ1-2, with 7 bases fitting TRBD1. After removal of 6 bases from V and 5 bases from J, the junction contained 12 bases not matched to a gene. This CDR3 spans 15 amino acids. The germline V gene has CDR1 MNHEY and CDR2 SMNVEV (reference sequence). CDR3 in amino acids: CASSSGGRLEYGYTF. CDR3 bases: TGTGCCAGCAGCTCAGGGGGGCGTTTGGAATATGGCTACACCTTC.

The gene calls are TRBV5-5 and TRBJ1-4, with D possibly matching TRBD1 (5 bases). Germline CDR1 is SGHKS and CDR2 is YYEKEE (reference sequence). This CDR3 spans 13 amino acids. V lost 5 bases, J lost 15 bases, and 20 bases lay in between. The CDR3 DNA sequence: TGTGCCAGCAGTCGGGGAATTGGCAGGGAGGTGTTTTTT. This gives the protein CASSRGIGREVFF.

Comments on this clone: Additional DNA sequences in this sample encode the identical CDR3. The rearrangement joins TRBV10-1 to TRBJ2-7; TRBD1 matches 8 bases. Germline assignment: CDR1 WNHNN and CDR2 SYGVQD (reference sequence). The CDR3 is 14 residues long. V shed 4 bases and J 3 bases; nucleotides not matched to a gene: 5. Here the CDR3 reads CASSGGTGLYEQYF. CDR3 in DNA: TGCGCCAGCAGTGGCGGGACAGGACTCTACGAGCAGTACTTC.

This rearrangement joins TRBV11-2 to TRBJ1-1; D gene uncertain. The germline V gene encodes CDR1 SGHAT and CDR2 FQNNGV. This CDR3 has 14 residues. The germline V and J ends were trimmed by 5 bases and 4 bases, with 14 bases remaining between them. In DNA, the CDR3 is TGTGCCAGCAGCCCCACTGCCGTTGGCACTGAAGCTTTCTTT. This codes for CASSPTAVGTEAFF.

This clone was seen only once. The chain has TRBV3-1 (or the pseudogene TRBV3-2) and TRBJ2-5, with 8 nucleotides matching TRBD1. The CDR3 consists of 15 residues. Trimming cost V 0 bases and J 0 bases; bases outside gene matches: 0. Germline CDR1 is LGHDT and CDR2 is YNNKEL (reference sequence). The CDR3 DNA follows: TGTGCCAGCAGCCAAGAACAGGGGGACCAAGAGACCCAGTACTTC. The encoded protein is CASSQEQGDQETQYF.